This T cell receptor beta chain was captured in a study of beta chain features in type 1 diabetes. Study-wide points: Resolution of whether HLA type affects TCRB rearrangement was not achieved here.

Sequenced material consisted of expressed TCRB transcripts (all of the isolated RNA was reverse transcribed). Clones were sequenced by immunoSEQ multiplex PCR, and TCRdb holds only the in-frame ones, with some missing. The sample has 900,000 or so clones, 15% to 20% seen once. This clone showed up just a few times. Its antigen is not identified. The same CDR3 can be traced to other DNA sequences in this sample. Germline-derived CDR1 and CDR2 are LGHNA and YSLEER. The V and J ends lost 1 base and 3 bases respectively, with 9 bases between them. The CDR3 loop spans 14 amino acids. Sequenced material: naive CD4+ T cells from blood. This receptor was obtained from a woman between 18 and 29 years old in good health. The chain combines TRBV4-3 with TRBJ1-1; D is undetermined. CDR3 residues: CASSQAGGDTEAFF. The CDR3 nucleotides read TGCGCCAGCAGCCAAGCTGGCGGGGACACTGAAGCTTTCTTT.